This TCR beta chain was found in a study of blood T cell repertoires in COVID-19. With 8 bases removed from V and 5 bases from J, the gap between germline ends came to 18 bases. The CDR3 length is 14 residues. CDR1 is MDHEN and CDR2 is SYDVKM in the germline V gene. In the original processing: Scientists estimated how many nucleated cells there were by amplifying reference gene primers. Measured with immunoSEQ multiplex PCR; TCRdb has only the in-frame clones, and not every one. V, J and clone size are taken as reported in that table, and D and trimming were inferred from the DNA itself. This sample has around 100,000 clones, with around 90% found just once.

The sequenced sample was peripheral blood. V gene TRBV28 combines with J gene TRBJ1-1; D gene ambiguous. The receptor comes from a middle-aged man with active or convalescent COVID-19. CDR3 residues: CASREAQRVTEAFF. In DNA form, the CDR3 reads TGTGCCAGCCGGGAGGCCCAAAGGGTAACTGAAGCTTTCTTT.